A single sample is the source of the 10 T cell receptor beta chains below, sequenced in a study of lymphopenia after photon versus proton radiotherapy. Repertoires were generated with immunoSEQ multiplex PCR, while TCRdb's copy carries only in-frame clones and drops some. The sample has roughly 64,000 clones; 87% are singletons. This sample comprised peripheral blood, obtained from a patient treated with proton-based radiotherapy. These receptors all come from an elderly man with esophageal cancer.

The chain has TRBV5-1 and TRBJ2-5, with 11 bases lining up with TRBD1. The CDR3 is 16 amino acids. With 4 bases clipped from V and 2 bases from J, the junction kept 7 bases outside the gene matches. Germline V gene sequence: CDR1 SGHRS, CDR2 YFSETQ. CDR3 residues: CASSPGTGGYQETQYF. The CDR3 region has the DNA TGCGCCAGCAGCCCTGGGACAGGGGGGTATCAAGAGACCCAGTACTTC.

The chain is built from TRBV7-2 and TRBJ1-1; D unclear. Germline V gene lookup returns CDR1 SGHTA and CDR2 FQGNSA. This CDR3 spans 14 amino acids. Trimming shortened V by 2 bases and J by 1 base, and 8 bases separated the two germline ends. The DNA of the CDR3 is TGTGCCAGCAGCTTAAGGGTGCGGAACACTGAAGCTTTCTTT. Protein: CASSLRVRNTEAFF.

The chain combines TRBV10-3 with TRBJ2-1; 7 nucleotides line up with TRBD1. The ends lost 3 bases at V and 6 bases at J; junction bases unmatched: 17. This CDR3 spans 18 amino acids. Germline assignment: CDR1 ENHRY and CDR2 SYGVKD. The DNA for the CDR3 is TGTGCCATCAGTGACTGGGGGTGGGGAACAGGGGAAGGCAATGAGCAGTTCTTC. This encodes CAISDWGWGTGEGNEQFF.

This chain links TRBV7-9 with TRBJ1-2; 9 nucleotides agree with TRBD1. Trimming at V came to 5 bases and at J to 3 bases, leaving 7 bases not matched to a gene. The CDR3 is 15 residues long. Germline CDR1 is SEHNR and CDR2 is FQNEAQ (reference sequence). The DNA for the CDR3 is TGTGCCAGCAGCCCCCGACAGGGGGTTGACTATGGCTACACCTTC. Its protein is CASSPRQGVDYGYTF.

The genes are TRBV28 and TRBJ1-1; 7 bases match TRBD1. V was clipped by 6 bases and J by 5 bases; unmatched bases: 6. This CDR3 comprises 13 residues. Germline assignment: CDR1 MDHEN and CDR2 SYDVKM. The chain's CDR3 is CASRVPGGTEAFF. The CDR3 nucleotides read TGTGCCAGCAGAGTACCAGGGGGGACTGAAGCTTTCTTT.

As DNA, the CDR3 is TGCAGCGTCCAGGGGTACACGGTTGGCTACACCTTC. Its protein product is CSVQGYTVGYTF. The chain employs TRBV29-1 and TRBJ1-2; D might be TRBD1 (6 bases). Trimming left V 6 bases short and J 7 bases short, with 15 bases between. Germline V gives CDR1 SQVTM, CDR2 ANQGSEA. This CDR3 has 12 amino acids.

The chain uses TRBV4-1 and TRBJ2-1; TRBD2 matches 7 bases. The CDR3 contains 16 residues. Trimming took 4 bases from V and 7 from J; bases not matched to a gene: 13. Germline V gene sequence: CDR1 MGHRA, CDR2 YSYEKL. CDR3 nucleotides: TGCGCCAGCAGCCCCGCGGGCGGGAGCACCAGGAATGAGCAGTTCTTC. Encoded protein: CASSPAGGSTRNEQFF.

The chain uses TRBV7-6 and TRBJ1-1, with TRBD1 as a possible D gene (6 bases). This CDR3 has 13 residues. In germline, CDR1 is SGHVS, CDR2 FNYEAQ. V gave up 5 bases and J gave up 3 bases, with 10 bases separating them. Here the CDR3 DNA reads TGTGCCAGCAGCGCTCCAGGGGACACTGAAGCTTTCTTT. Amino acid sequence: CASSAPGDTEAFF.

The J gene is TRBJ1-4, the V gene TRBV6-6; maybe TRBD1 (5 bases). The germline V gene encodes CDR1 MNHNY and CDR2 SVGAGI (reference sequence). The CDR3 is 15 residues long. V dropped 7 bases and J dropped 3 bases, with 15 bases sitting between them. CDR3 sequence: CASKNRGESNEKLFF. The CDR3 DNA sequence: TGTGCCAGCAAAAACCGGGGGGAGTCTAATGAAAAACTGTTTTTT.

The CDR3 loop reads CASSQVRGGTEAFF. In DNA form, the CDR3 reads TGCGCCAGCAGCCAAGTGAGGGGCGGCACTGAAGCTTTCTTT. This chain uses TRBV4-3 with TRBJ1-1; perhaps TRBD1 as D (5 bases). Germline V gene data show CDR1 as LGHNA and CDR2 as YSLEER. V gave up 1 base and J gave up 4 bases, with 10 bases separating them. The CDR3 has 14 amino acids.